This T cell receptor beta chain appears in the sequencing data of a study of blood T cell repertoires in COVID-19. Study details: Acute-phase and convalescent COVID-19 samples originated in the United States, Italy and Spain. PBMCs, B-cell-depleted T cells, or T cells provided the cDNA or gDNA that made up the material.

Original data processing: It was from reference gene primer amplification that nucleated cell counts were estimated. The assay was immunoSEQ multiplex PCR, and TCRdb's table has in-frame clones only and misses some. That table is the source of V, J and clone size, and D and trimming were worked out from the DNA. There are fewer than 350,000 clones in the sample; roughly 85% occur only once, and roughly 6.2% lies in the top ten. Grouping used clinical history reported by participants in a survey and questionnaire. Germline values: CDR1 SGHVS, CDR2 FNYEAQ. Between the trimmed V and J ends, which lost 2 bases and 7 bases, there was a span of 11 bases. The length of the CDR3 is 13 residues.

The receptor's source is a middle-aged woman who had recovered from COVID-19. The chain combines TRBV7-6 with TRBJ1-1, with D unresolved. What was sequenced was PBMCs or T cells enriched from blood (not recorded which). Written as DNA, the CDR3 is TGTGCCAGCAGCTTAACCGGGAATGATGAAGCTTTCTTT. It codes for CASSLTGNDEAFF.